Following are 29 T cell receptor beta chains from one sample sequenced in a study of shared clonotypes between healthy human individuals. Measured with immunoSEQ multiplex PCR; TCRdb has only the in-frame clones, and not every one. The sample has some 510,000 clones, around 79% seen once. The specimen was PBMCs. The receptors come from a middle-aged woman in good health. Some clones in this sample may be carry-over from other donors' samples.

The chain has TRBV7-2 and TRBJ2-7; D is uncertain. Trimming stripped 5 bases from V and 0 bases from J, with 8 bases between. Per germline, CDR1 SGHTA and CDR2 FQGNSA. This CDR3 region has 13 residues. The CDR3 nucleotides read TGTGCCAGCAGCACCAGCTTCTCCTACGAGCAGTACTTC. Translated: CASSTSFSYEQYF.

This clone was picked up a small number of times. The sample carries other DNA sequences with the same CDR3. The gene calls are TRBV4-3 and TRBJ1-1, with no clear D. Trimming pared 3 bases from V and 0 bases from J, leaving 5 bases between. Germline V lookup: CDR1 LGHNA, CDR2 YSLEER. This CDR3 is built from 13 residues. CDR3 sequence (DNA): TGCGCCAGCAGCCAGGTGGTGAACACTGAAGCTTTCTTT. Translating it yields CASSQVVNTEAFF.

This clone has more than one count but fewer than ten. The rearrangement uses TRBV10-3 and TRBJ1-5; a possible D gene is TRBD1 (5 bases). Germline loops: CDR1 ENHRY, CDR2 SYGVKD. The CDR3 covers 13 residues. The germline V and J ends were trimmed by 9 bases and 7 bases, with 16 bases remaining between them. CDR3 amino acids: CAITVGEGQPQHF. The CDR3, as DNA: TGTGCCATAACAGTTGGCGAGGGGCAGCCCCAGCATTTT.

The J gene is TRBJ2-2, the V gene TRBV5-4; D is ambiguous. Germline CDR1 is SGHNT and CDR2 is YYREEE (reference sequence). The CDR3 runs 13 residues. V was trimmed by 2 bases and J by 4 bases, leaving 6 bases between them. This CDR3 is CASSFVGTGELFF. The CDR3 DNA follows: TGTGCCAGCAGCTTCGTGGGCACCGGGGAGCTGTTTTTT.

This sequence joins TRBV28 and TRBJ2-7; maybe TRBD2 (6 bases). This CDR3 contains 15 residues. With 5 bases removed from V and 2 bases from J, the gap between germline ends came to 16 bases. The V gene's germline CDR1 is MDHEN and CDR2 SYDVKM. The CDR3 is CASSPPGLPAYEQYF. CDR3 DNA: TGTGCCAGCAGTCCCCCGGGACTTCCTGCCTACGAGCAGTACTTC.

This clone came up once. The gene calls are TRBV19 and TRBJ1-5; a possible D gene is TRBD1 (6 bases). This CDR3 comprises 16 residues. V was shortened by 7 bases and J by 4 bases, with 20 bases between the two germline ends. Germline V CDR1 and CDR2: LNHDA, SQIVND (reference sequence). The CDR3 sequence is CASTRGGGPTNQPQHF. The DNA of the CDR3 is TGTGCCAGTACCCGAGGGGGGGGCCCTACAAATCAGCCCCAGCATTTT.

The chain carries TRBV4-1 and TRBJ2-4; 13 nucleotides align to TRBD2. V shed 3 bases, J shed 0 bases, and the junction held 8 bases outside the gene matches. CDR1 is MGHRA and CDR2 is YSYEKL in the germline V gene. CDR3 size: 19 residues. CDR3 sequence: CASSQAGLAGVRAKNIQYF. The CDR3 DNA reads as TGCGCCAGCAGCCAGGCCGGACTAGCGGGAGTGCGAGCCAAAAACATTCAGTACTTC.

V and J are TRBV7-9 and TRBJ2-7; D may be TRBD1 (6 bases). The CDR3 has 14 residues. Trimming took 5 bases from V and 7 from J, leaving 18 bases between them. Germline V gives CDR1 SEHNR, CDR2 FQNEAQ (reference sequence). CDR3: CASSDRFSELEQYF. For the CDR3, the DNA is TGTGCCAGCAGCGACAGGTTCTCCGAACTAGAGCAGTACTTC.

Here the CDR3 DNA reads TGTGCCAGCAGCGTAGGGATGACAGGGGGCACTGAAGCTTTCTTT. Its protein is CASSVGMTGGTEAFF. The chain joins TRBV9 to TRBJ1-1; 9 nucleotides match TRBD1. The CDR3 extends over 15 amino acids. Germline V CDR1 and CDR2: SGDLS, YYNGEE. With 0 bases clipped from V and 4 bases from J, the junction kept 4 bases outside the gene matches.

The chain joins TRBV4-2 to TRBJ1-6; 8 nucleotides agree with TRBD1. J lost 8 bases, V lost 0 bases, and 6 bases had no gene match. The CDR3 runs 16 residues. In germline, CDR1 is LGHNA, CDR2 YNFKEQ. This CDR3 is CASSQDGQGAYSPLHF. CDR3 DNA: TGTGCCAGCAGCCAAGATGGGCAGGGGGCATATTCACCCCTCCACTTT.

The chain uses TRBV11-3 and TRBJ2-7, with D unclear. V was clipped by 5 bases and J by 2 bases, with 10 bases between them. The CDR3 extends over 13 amino acids. Germline CDR1 SGHNT, CDR2 YENEEA. CDR3 protein: CASSVGGTYEQYF. The CDR3 coding sequence is TGTGCCAGCAGCGTAGGTGGGACCTACGAGCAGTACTTC.

The chain couples TRBV4-2 to TRBJ2-7; 7 bases fit TRBD2. The CDR3 has 17 residues. The J segment lost 5 bases and the V segment lost 1 base, leaving 14 bases of the junction unmatched. The V gene's germline CDR1 is LGHNA and CDR2 YNFKEQ. The DNA for the CDR3 is TGTGCCAGCAGCCAAGCACCGCTCAGGGACTATAACCACGAGCAGTACTTC. Protein: CASSQAPLRDYNHEQYF.

V is TRBV5-6 and J is TRBJ1-2; D is ambiguous. The V gene's germline CDR1 is SGHDT and CDR2 YYEEEE. This CDR3 has 13 amino acids. The ends were cut back, 6 bases at V and 4 bases at J, with 13 bases in the middle. CDR3 nucleotide sequence: TGTGCCAGCACCAAGGACCGTGTCTATGGCTACACCTTC. Its protein product is CASTKDRVYGYTF.

The gene calls are TRBV11-3 and TRBJ2-1; 8 positions agree with TRBD2. CDR1 and CDR2 (germline): SGHNT, YENEEA. V shed 5 bases and J 2 bases; nucleotides not matched to a gene: 11. This CDR3 is built from 17 residues. The CDR3, as DNA: TGTGCCAGCAGCAAAAGAAGCGGGAGTGTCACCTACAATGAGCAGTTCTTC. It encodes CASSKRSGSVTYNEQFF.

The chain recombines TRBV7-2 with TRBJ1-3; 9 nucleotides align to TRBD1. J gave up 4 bases and V 1 base, and 5 bases lay outside the gene matches. CDR1 is SGHTA, CDR2 FQGNSA, per germline. The CDR3 runs 16 residues. CDR3 in amino acids: CASSLEGTGRGNTIYF. The DNA of the CDR3 is TGTGCCAGCAGCTTAGAGGGGACAGGGCGGGGAAACACCATATATTTT. Combining the CDR3 with reference TRBV7-2 and TRBJ1-3 gives the whole variable domain GAGVSQSPSNKVTEKGKDVELRCDPISGHTALYWYRQSLGQGLEFLIYFQGNSAPDKSGLPSDRFSAERTGGSVSTLTIQRTQQEDSAVYLCASSLEGTGRGNTIYFGEGSWLTVV.

The chain has TRBV27 and TRBJ2-1; TRBD2 agrees at 10 bases. This CDR3 region has 16 residues. Germline V CDR1 and CDR2: MNHEY, SMNVEV (reference sequence). After removal of 6 bases from V and 4 bases from J, the junction contained 9 bases not matched to a gene. The CDR3 DNA sequence: TGTGCCAGCAGACCCCTAGCGGGAGCGACTTACAATGAGCAGTTCTTC. Its protein is CASRPLAGATYNEQFF.

This clone was observed many times. This sequence joins TRBV5-1 and TRBJ2-5; the match to TRBD2 covers 11 bases. V shed 3 bases and J 5 bases; nucleotides not matched to a gene: 6. The CDR3 totals 15 residues. From germline, CDR1 is SGHRS and CDR2 YFSETQ. CDR3 DNA sequence: TGCGCCAGCAGCTGGGGACTAGCGGCATTCGAGACCCAGTACTTC. Its translation: CASSWGLAAFETQYF.

The rearrangement uses TRBV7-9 and TRBJ1-1, with unresolved D. There are 15 residues in the CDR3. Germline V gene lookup returns CDR1 SEHNR and CDR2 FQNEAQ (reference sequence). V dropped 5 bases and J dropped 4 bases, with 17 bases sitting between them. As DNA, the CDR3 is TGTGCCAGCAGCACCGACCGGGGAAGAGGCACTGAAGCTTTCTTT. It is translated as CASSTDRGRGTEAFF.

V is TRBV7-8 and J is TRBJ2-7; 9 positions match TRBD2. CDR3 size: 14 residues. V gave up 10 bases and J gave up 4 bases; unmatched junction bases: 11. Germline CDR1 reads SGHVS; CDR2 reads FQNEAQ. The CDR3 DNA reads as TGTGCCACCAATCCTCGTAGCGGGAGTTACGAGCAGTACTTC. Protein sequence: CATNPRSGSYEQYF.

This clone has ten or more counts. The gene calls are TRBV28 and TRBJ2-1; TRBD2 aligns across 9 bases. Germline V gene lookup returns CDR1 MDHEN and CDR2 SYDVKM. V dropped 7 bases and J dropped 0; count of bases not matched to a gene: 10. The CDR3 totals 17 residues. Written as DNA, the CDR3 is TGTGCCAGCACTAGTAGCGGGAGCCAACGCTCCTACAATGAGCAGTTCTTC. It encodes CASTSSGSQRSYNEQFF.

V usage is TRBV4-2 and J usage is TRBJ2-7; D unclear. The CDR3 spans 11 residues. Germline CDR1 reads LGHNA; CDR2 reads YNFKEQ. With 0 bases removed from V and 5 bases from J, the gap between germline ends came to 2 bases. The CDR3 here is CASSQENEQYF. For the CDR3, the DNA is TGTGCCAGCAGCCAAGAGAACGAGCAGTACTTC.

This chain joins TRBV28 and TRBJ2-7, with 8 bases aligning to TRBD2. The CDR3 loop spans 13 amino acids. Germline V gene data show CDR1 as MDHEN and CDR2 as SYDVKM. Losses at the gene ends were 2 bases for V and 3 bases for J; bases not matched to a gene: 0. CDR3 nucleotides: TGTGCCAGCAGTTTACTAGCGGGCTACGAGCAGTACTTC. As protein: CASSLLAGYEQYF.

The rearrangement uses TRBV30 and TRBJ1-2; a weak D match, TRBD1 (6 bases). From germline, CDR1 is GTSNPN and CDR2 SVGIG (reference sequence). This CDR3 has 13 amino acids. The ends were cut back, 4 bases at V and 7 bases at J, with 16 bases in the middle. CDR3 protein: CAWNPRGLLGYTF. In DNA form, the CDR3 reads TGTGCCTGGAACCCCAGGGGCCTGCTTGGCTACACCTTC.

In the case of this clone: Within the sample, other DNA sequences also encode this same CDR3. This chain uses TRBV5-6 with TRBJ1-5, with a weak D call TRBD1 (6 bases). Germline V lookup: CDR1 SGHDT, CDR2 YYEEEE. The germline V and J ends were trimmed by 4 bases and 7 bases, with 18 bases remaining between them. This CDR3 region has 15 residues. CDR3 nucleotides: TGTGCCAGCAGCCGGGGGCCAGGGGTGGGCCAGCCCCAGCATTTT. As protein: CASSRGPGVGQPQHF.

This chain uses TRBV7-9 with TRBJ2-1; D may match TRBD1 or TRBD2 (6 bases each). CDR1 and CDR2 from the germline V gene are SEHNR and FQNEAQ (reference sequence). V lost 7 bases to trimming and J lost 9 bases, with 13 bases between them. The CDR3 loop spans 12 amino acids. The CDR3 protein is CASNTGRGEQFF. For the CDR3, the DNA is TGTGCCAGCAACACAGGGCGGGGTGAGCAGTTCTTC.

This chain uses TRBV7-9 with TRBJ2-7; a possible D gene is TRBD2 (6 bases). Germline lookup yields CDR1 SEHNR and CDR2 FQNEAQ (reference sequence). Trimming shortened V by 1 base and J by 2 bases, and 12 bases separated the two germline ends. This CDR3 region has 15 residues. CDR3 in amino acids: CASSLGSGYTYEQYF. In nucleotides, the CDR3 is TGTGCCAGCAGCTTAGGGAGCGGGTACACCTACGAGCAGTACTTC.

This CDR3 reads CASSQDVRQGNEKLFF. The CDR3 DNA reads as TGCGCCAGCAGCCAAGATGTCCGACAGGGGAATGAAAAACTGTTTTTT. The chain recombines TRBV4-3 with TRBJ1-4, with 8 bases that match TRBD1. Unmatched junction bases numbered 5, after V lost 0 bases and J lost 5 bases. In germline, CDR1 is LGHNA, CDR2 YSLEER. This CDR3 has 16 amino acids.

The CDR3 loop reads CASSWEGGRSNSPLHF. CDR3 sequence (DNA): TGTGCCAGCAGCTGGGAAGGGGGCCGTAGTAATTCACCCCTCCACTTT. The V call is TRBV11-3, the J call TRBJ1-6; TRBD1 aligns across 7 bases. This CDR3 region has 16 residues. The germline V gene has CDR1 SGHNT and CDR2 YENEEA. Trimming took 4 bases from V and 6 from J; bases not matched to a gene: 9.

This chain uses TRBV5-1 with TRBJ2-1, with 9 bases lining up with TRBD1. CDR3 length: 17 residues. Germline V gene data show CDR1 as SGHRS and CDR2 as YFSETQ. V trimming: 3 bases; J trimming: 6 bases; junction bases outside the gene matches: 13. The CDR3 loop reads CASSSPDRGWLGNEQFF. DNA of the CDR3: TGCGCCAGCAGCTCGCCCGACAGGGGGTGGCTCGGCAATGAGCAGTTCTTC.